A single sample gave rise to the 21 T cell receptor beta chains below, sequenced in a study of cytomegalovirus exposure and HLA in healthy donors. Vbeta (60) and Jbeta (13) primers were used in the PCR. Some clones are missing from TCRdb's copy, which holds only in-frame ones; the method was immunoSEQ multiplex PCR. The data show 150,000 to 200,000 clones, around 87% seen once. The sample consisted of PBMCs. These receptors all stem from a woman aged 18-29 years in good health and CMV-seronegative.

The CDR3 loop is CASSLGQASGGDYEQYF. CDR3 nucleotides: TGCGCCAGCAGCTTGGGCCAAGCTAGCGGAGGTGACTACGAGCAGTACTTC. The V and J genes are TRBV5-1 and TRBJ2-7, with TRBD2 matching 7 bases. The V and J ends lost 0 bases and 3 bases, in that order; junction bases with no gene match: 12. CDR1 SGHRS and CDR2 YFSETQ come from the germline V gene. The CDR3 sequence is 17 residues long.

The DNA for the CDR3 is TGTGCCAGCTCACCACCAAACAGGCGGTTCCATAATTCACCCCTCCACTTT. Residues: CASSPPNRRFHNSPLHF. The V call is TRBV18, the J call TRBJ1-6; D is possibly TRBD1 (5 bases). The germline V gene has CDR1 KGHSH and CDR2 LQKENI. The V and J ends lost 0 bases and 5 bases respectively, with 14 bases between them. The CDR3 contains 17 residues.

The rearrangement uses TRBV19 and TRBJ1-5; 8 bases match TRBD1. The CDR3 extends over 12 amino acids. V was clipped by 8 bases and J by 7 bases; unmatched bases: 4. From germline, CDR1 is LNHDA and CDR2 SQIVND (reference sequence). CDR3 in DNA: TGTGCCAGTGGACAGGGAAGACAGCCCCAGCATTTT. Amino acids: CASGQGRQPQHF.

In its sample, this clone was seen once. The chain carries TRBV5-1 and TRBJ1-5; 10 bases match TRBD1. J was trimmed by 1 base and V by 0 bases; bases with no gene match: 4. Germline values: CDR1 SGHRS, CDR2 YFSETQ. This CDR3 spans 17 amino acids. CDR3 amino acids: CASSLVPGQGSNQPQHF. CDR3 nucleotides: TGCGCCAGCAGCTTGGTTCCGGGACAGGGGAGCAATCAGCCCCAGCATTTT.

With respect to this clone: At the DNA level, this CDR3 is encoded by other sequences in the same sample as well. The V call is TRBV6-5, the J call TRBJ2-2; 11 bases agree with TRBD2. The CDR3 covers 15 residues. Looked up from germline, CDR1 is MNHEY and CDR2 is SVGAGI. Unmatched junction bases numbered 5, after V lost 6 bases and J lost 5 bases. The CDR3 loop reads CASSPGLAGTGELFF. DNA of the CDR3: TGTGCCAGCAGCCCCGGACTAGCGGGTACCGGGGAGCTGTTTTTT.

This clone was picked up one time. J is TRBJ2-7 and V is TRBV27; tentatively, D is TRBD1 (6 bases). Germline V gene lookup returns CDR1 MNHEY and CDR2 SMNVEV (reference sequence). CDR3 length: 11 residues. The germline V and J ends were trimmed by 9 bases and 4 bases, with 10 bases remaining between them. The CDR3 nucleotides are TGTGCCAGTGGGCAGGGGTACGAGCAGTACTTC. This encodes CASGQGYEQYF.

The chain combines TRBV7-9 with TRBJ1-2; 7 bases map to TRBD1. The CDR3 runs to 15 residues. V trimming: 0 bases; J trimming: 4 bases; junction bases outside the gene matches: 5. CDR1 SEHNR and CDR2 FQNEAQ come from the germline V gene (reference sequence). The CDR3 spells CASSLAPRDSYGYTF. DNA for the CDR3: TGTGCCAGCAGCTTAGCCCCCAGGGACAGCTATGGCTACACCTTC.

This clone is a singleton in its sample. This rearrangement joins TRBV5-1 to TRBJ2-3, with D perhaps TRBD1 (7 bases). Germline CDR1 reads SGHRS; CDR2 reads YFSETQ. Trimming stripped 0 bases from V and 3 bases from J, with 14 bases between. This CDR3 region has 16 residues. The CDR3 loop reads CASSLGAGGTTDTQYF. CDR3 bases: TGCGCCAGCAGCTTGGGAGCAGGGGGGACGACAGATACGCAGTATTTT.

This chain joins TRBV5-1 and TRBJ2-7, with TRBD1 matching over 10 bases. Germline CDR1 is SGHRS and CDR2 is YFSETQ. V lost 7 bases and J lost 4; bases outside the gene matches: 11. The CDR3 runs 15 residues. The CDR3 DNA sequence: TGCGCCAGCCAAGCCGGGACAGGGGCCTCGTACGAGCAGTACTTC. This sequence encodes CASQAGTGASYEQYF.

The V call is TRBV5-6, the J call TRBJ1-5; the D gene is possibly TRBD1 (5 bases). CDR3 length: 15 residues. From germline, CDR1 is SGHDT and CDR2 YYEEEE. V lost 4 bases and J lost 5, with 16 bases in between. DNA of the CDR3: TGTGCCAGCAGCCGGGGGACCCTCCGGGATCAGCCCCAGCATTTT. It is translated as CASSRGTLRDQPQHF.

In nucleotides, the CDR3 is TGTGCCAGTAGTCCCGGGGTGTCTTGGGGCAATCAGCCCCAGCATTTT. Protein product: CASSPGVSWGNQPQHF. The chain recombines TRBV19 with TRBJ1-5; D unclear. The V and J ends lost 5 bases and 2 bases respectively, with 16 bases between them. CDR1 LNHDA and CDR2 SQIVND come from the germline V gene (reference sequence). There are 16 residues in the CDR3.

This chain connects TRBV7-2 to TRBJ1-1; tentatively, D is TRBD1 (5 bases). V gave up 5 bases and J gave up 1 base, with 11 bases separating them. CDR1 SGHTA and CDR2 FQGNSA come from the germline V gene. The CDR3 runs to 14 residues. The chain's CDR3 is CASSPQGWNTEAFF. The DNA for the CDR3 is TGTGCCAGCAGCCCCCAGGGCTGGAACACTGAAGCTTTCTTT.

Written as DNA, the CDR3 is TGTGCCAGCAGTCCCCAGGCGGGCACTGAAGCTTTCTTT. Its protein product is CASSPQAGTEAFF. The V and J genes are TRBV6-6 and TRBJ1-1; D is ambiguous. Germline V CDR1 and CDR2: MNHNY, SVGAGI (reference sequence). The CDR3 consists of 13 residues. Deletions cut 5 bases from V and 4 bases from J, with 11 bases between.

Details on this clone: At one boundary the junction diverges from the germline segment, which might be a read error. The rearrangement links TRBV10-3 to TRBJ2-2, with a tentative D call TRBD1 (6 bases). The germline gives CDR1 ENHRY, CDR2 SYGVKD. The CDR3 runs 14 residues. The CDR3 is CAIKPTGNAGELFF. In nucleotides, the CDR3 is TGTGCCATCAAGCCTACAGGGAACGCCGGGGAGCTGTTTTTT.

V gene TRBV5-4 combines with J gene TRBJ1-2; possible D gene TRBD1, 5 bases. This CDR3 region has 15 residues. Germline V gives CDR1 SGHNT, CDR2 YYREEE (reference sequence). Between the trimmed V and J ends, which lost 0 bases and 2 bases, there was a span of 11 bases. The CDR3 coding sequence is TGTGCCAGCAGCTTGGCAGGGAGGTCCAACTATGGCTACACCTTC. Translating it yields CASSLAGRSNYGYTF.

The rearrangement joins TRBV4-2 to TRBJ1-2, with D unresolved. Germline V CDR1 and CDR2: LGHNA, YNFKEQ. The CDR3 extends over 16 amino acids. The ends were cut back, 0 bases at V and 4 bases at J, with 15 bases in the middle. The CDR3 spells CASSQETGSWSYGYTF. The CDR3 DNA sequence: TGTGCCAGCAGCCAAGAGACCGGTTCATGGAGCTATGGCTACACCTTC.

V gene TRBV6-6 combines with J gene TRBJ2-7; D may be TRBD1 (6 bases). Germline V gene lookup returns CDR1 MNHNY and CDR2 SVGAGI (reference sequence). There are 15 residues in the CDR3. With 5 bases removed from V and 9 bases from J, the gap between germline ends came to 23 bases. The CDR3: CASSTRDTYALRQYF. CDR3 DNA sequence: TGTGCCAGCAGTACGAGGGACACCTACGCCCTACGGCAGTACTTC.

The chain couples TRBV2 to TRBJ2-1; TRBD1 is a possible D gene (5 bases). The CDR3 sequence is 15 residues long. Deletions cut 3 bases from V and 4 bases from J, with 13 bases between. Germline assignment: CDR1 SNHLY and CDR2 FYNNEI. The CDR3 loop reads CASSEGTGQYNEQFF. CDR3 nucleotides: TGTGCCAGCAGTGAGGGAACAGGCCAGTACAATGAGCAGTTCTTC.

The chain joins TRBV7-3 to TRBJ2-7, with D unclear. CDR3 size: 14 residues. Germline V lookup: CDR1 SGHTA, CDR2 FQGTGA. Trimming took 5 bases from V and 1 from J, leaving 12 bases between them. This CDR3 reads CASSPDSISYEQYF. For the CDR3, the DNA is TGTGCCAGCAGCCCAGACTCAATTTCCTACGAGCAGTACTTC.

The gene calls are TRBV19 and TRBJ2-7; 11 bases fit TRBD1. V trimming: 6 bases; J trimming: 7 bases; junction bases outside the gene matches: 8. Germline assignment: CDR1 LNHDA and CDR2 SQIVND (reference sequence). The CDR3 is 14 amino acids. This CDR3 reads CASSRTGGAWEQYF. In DNA form, the CDR3 reads TGTGCCAGTAGCCGGACAGGGGGCGCGTGGGAGCAGTACTTC. The full variable domain, its missing parts supplied by reference TRBV19 and TRBJ2-7, is DGGITQSPKYLFRKEGQNVTLSCEQNLNHDAMYWYRQDPGQGLRLIYYSQIVNDFQKGDIAEGYSVSREKKESFPLTVTSAQKNPTAFYLCASSRTGGAWEQYFGPGTRLTVT.

This clone has only one observation. The chain couples TRBV15 to TRBJ2-7; 11 bases map to TRBD2. This CDR3 region has 16 residues. V was pared by 4 bases and J by 3 bases, with 8 bases of the junction left unmatched. CDR1 and CDR2 from the germline V gene are LNHNV and YYDKDF (reference sequence). CDR3 in DNA: TGTGCCACCAGCATGTTCCCCGGGACTAGCGGCTACGAGCAGTACTTC. Translated: CATSMFPGTSGYEQYF. Complete variable domain (other parts from reference TRBV15 and TRBJ2-7): DAMVIQNPRYQVTQFGKPVTLSCSQTLNHNVMYWYQQKSSQAPKLLFHYYDKDFNNEADTPDNFQSRRPNTSFCFLDIRSPGLGDTAMYLCATSMFPGTSGYEQYFGPGTRLTVT.